Presented here are 10 T cell receptor beta chains from one specimen sequenced in a study of blood T cell repertoires in COVID-19. Measured with immunoSEQ multiplex PCR; TCRdb has only the in-frame clones, and not every one. This table holds 120,000 to 150,000 clones, 75% to 85% found once. Sequenced material: peripheral blood. The receptors shown here come from a human donor with acute or convalescent COVID-19. The donor label of this sample is uncertain.

This clone was detected a few times. The V gene is TRBV6-6, the J gene TRBJ2-7; D possibly corresponds to TRBD2 (5 bases). Trimming pared 8 bases from V and 3 bases from J, leaving 8 bases between. This CDR3 is 11 amino acids long. Looked up from germline, CDR1 is MNHNY and CDR2 is SVGAGI (reference sequence). The CDR3 bases are TGTGCCAGCGTCGAGGGCTACGAGCAGTACGTC. Its translation: CASVEGYEQYV.

This clone was counted a single time. This chain joins TRBV6-6 and TRBJ1-5, with 9 positions matching TRBD1. CDR1 MNHNY and CDR2 SVGAGI come from the germline V gene (reference sequence). Trimming took 6 bases from V and 5 from J; bases not matched to a gene: 8. The CDR3 extends over 15 amino acids. The CDR3 loop is CASSAPDRGDQPQHF. The CDR3, as DNA: TGTGCCAGCAGCGCCCCGGACAGGGGTGATCAGCCCCAGCATTTT.

The V call is TRBV18, the J call TRBJ1-1; D is undetermined. Deletions cut 4 bases from V and 5 bases from J, with 14 bases between. The CDR3 contains 14 residues. The germline gives CDR1 KGHSH, CDR2 LQKENI. The chain's CDR3 is CASSLLPEGTEAFF. The CDR3 nucleotides are TGTGCCAGCTCACTGCTCCCCGAGGGAACTGAAGCTTTCTTT.

V usage is TRBV29-1 and J usage is TRBJ2-7; perhaps TRBD2 as D (6 bases). Trimming took off 0 bases at V and 9 bases at J, with 15 bases between the two ends. CDR1 and CDR2 (germline): SQVTM, ANQGSEA. This CDR3 is 13 amino acids long. CDR3 amino acids: CSVEEDYLLGQYF. The CDR3, as DNA: TGCAGCGTTGAAGAGGACTATCTCCTGGGGCAGTACTTC.

Of note for this clone: This is likely a read error, given that the CDR3 carries no conserved phenylalanine or tryptophan at its end. It is unclear where the CDR3 begins or ends on the DNA, so no DNA is shown, and the CDR3 is as TCRdb lists it. J is TRBJ2-7 and V is TRBV20-1; the tabulated D call, TRBD2, remains unverified against the DNA. The CDR3 is 10 amino acids long, termini counted. CDR1 is DFQATT and CDR2 is SNEGSKA in the germline V gene (reference sequence). CDR3 in amino acids: CSARDHPKRA.

This chain connects TRBV14 to TRBJ1-1; possibly TRBD1 for D (6 bases). This CDR3 has 14 residues. Germline V lookup: CDR1 SGHDN, CDR2 FVKESK. The V and J ends lost 0 bases and 6 bases respectively, with 11 bases between them. CDR3 in DNA: TGTGCCAGCAGCCAAGAGGCGGCAGGGGCTGAAGCTTTCTTT. Its protein product is CASSQEAAGAEAFF.

The V call is TRBV28, the J call TRBJ1-2, with TRBD1 identical over 10 bases. The V gene's germline CDR1 is MDHEN and CDR2 SYDVKM. CDR3 length: 13 amino acids. J was trimmed by 5 bases and V by 4 bases; bases with no gene match: 1. CDR3 loop: CASSWDRGYGYTF. As DNA, the CDR3 is TGTGCCAGCAGTTGGGACAGGGGATATGGCTACACCTTC.

V is TRBV10-3 and J is TRBJ2-2; 7 nucleotides agree with TRBD1. V shed 4 bases and J 0 bases; nucleotides not matched to a gene: 2. Germline assignment: CDR1 ENHRY and CDR2 SYGVKD. The CDR3 is made up of 15 amino acids. The CDR3 spells CAISGTGANTGELFF. CDR3 sequence (DNA): TGTGCCATCAGTGGGACAGGAGCGAACACCGGGGAGCTGTTTTTT.

The CDR3 reads CASSLSQGSLEAFF. In nucleotides, the CDR3 is TGTGCCAGCAGCTTAAGCCAGGGGAGCCTTGAAGCTTTCTTT. The chain carries TRBV7-9 and TRBJ1-1; TRBD1 is a possible D gene (6 bases). V lost 2 bases, J lost 7 bases, and 14 bases lay in between. The CDR3 loop spans 14 amino acids. Germline V gene sequence: CDR1 SEHNR, CDR2 FQNEAQ (reference sequence).

This clone was found once. The chain has TRBV18 and TRBJ1-5, with TRBD1 matching 7 bases. Trimming removed 3 bases from V and 5 bases from J; junction bases left unmatched: 4. CDR1 and CDR2 (germline): KGHSH, LQKENI. The CDR3 is 14 residues long. Written as DNA, the CDR3 is TGTGCCAGCTCACCGGGGCAGGGGGATCAGCCCCAGCATTTT. Amino acids: CASSPGQGDQPQHF.